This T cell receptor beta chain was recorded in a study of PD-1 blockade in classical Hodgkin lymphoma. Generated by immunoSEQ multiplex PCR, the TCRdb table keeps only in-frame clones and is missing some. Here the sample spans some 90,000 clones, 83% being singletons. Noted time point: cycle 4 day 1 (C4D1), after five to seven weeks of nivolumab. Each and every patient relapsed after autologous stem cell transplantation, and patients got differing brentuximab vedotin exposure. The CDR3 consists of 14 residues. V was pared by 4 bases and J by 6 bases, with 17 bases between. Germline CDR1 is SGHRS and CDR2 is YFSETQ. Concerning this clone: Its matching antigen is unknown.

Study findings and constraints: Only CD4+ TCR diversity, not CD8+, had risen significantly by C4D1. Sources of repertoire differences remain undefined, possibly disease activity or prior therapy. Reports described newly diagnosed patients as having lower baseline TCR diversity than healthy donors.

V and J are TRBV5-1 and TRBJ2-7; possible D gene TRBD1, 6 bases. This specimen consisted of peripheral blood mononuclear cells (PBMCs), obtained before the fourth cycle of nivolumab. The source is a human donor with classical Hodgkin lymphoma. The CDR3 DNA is TGCGCCAGCAGCGCACAGGGTATGGGATTCGAGCAGTACTTC. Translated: CASSAQGMGFEQYF.